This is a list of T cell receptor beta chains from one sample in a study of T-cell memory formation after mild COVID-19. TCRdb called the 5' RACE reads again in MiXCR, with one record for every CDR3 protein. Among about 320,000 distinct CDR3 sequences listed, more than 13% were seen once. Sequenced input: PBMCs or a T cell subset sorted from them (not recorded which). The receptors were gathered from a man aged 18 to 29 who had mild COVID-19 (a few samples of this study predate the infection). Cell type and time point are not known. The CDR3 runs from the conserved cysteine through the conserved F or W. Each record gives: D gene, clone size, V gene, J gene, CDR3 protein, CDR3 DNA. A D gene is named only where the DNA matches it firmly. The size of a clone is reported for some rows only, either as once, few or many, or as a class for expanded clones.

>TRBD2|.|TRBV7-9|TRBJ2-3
CASSAGGGWYF
TGTGCCAGCAGCGCCGGGGGGGGATGGTATTTT
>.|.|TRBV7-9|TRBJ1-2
CASSLVWTLNQSGYTF
TGTGCCAGCAGCTTAGTCTGGACACTGAATCAATCTGGCTACACCTTC
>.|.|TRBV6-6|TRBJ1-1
CASRRNMNTEAFF
TGTGCCAGCAGGAGGAATATGAACACTGAAGCTTTCTTT
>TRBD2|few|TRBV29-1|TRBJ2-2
CSVARAGENTGELFF
TGCAGCGTTGCCCGGGCGGGGGAAAACACCGGGGAGCTGTTTTTT
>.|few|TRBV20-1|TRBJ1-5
CSASDQGPGNQPQHF
TGCAGTGCTAGCGATCAGGGACCGGGCAATCAGCCCCAGCATTTT
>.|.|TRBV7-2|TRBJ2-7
CASSRGLFVSYEQYF
TGTGCCAGCAGCCGCGGACTTTTCGTCTCCTACGAGCAGTACTTC
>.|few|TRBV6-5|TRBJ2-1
CASSAYPGYEQFF
TGTGCCAGCAGTGCCTACCCAGGGTATGAGCAGTTCTTC
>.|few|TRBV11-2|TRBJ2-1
CASSPPSRLYNEQFF
TGTGCCAGCAGCCCCCCCTCGAGGCTTTACAATGAGCAGTTCTTC
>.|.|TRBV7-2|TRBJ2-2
CASSLALLGLGGNGELFF
TGTGCCAGCAGCTTAGCCCTCCTCGGTTTGGGGGGAAACGGGGAGCTGTTTTTT
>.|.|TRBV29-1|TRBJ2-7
CSVVVAIFNEQYF
TGCAGCGTTGTTGTCGCTATCTTTAACGAGCAGTACTTC
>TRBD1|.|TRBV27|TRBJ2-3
CASRRDRDYSSTDTQYF
TGTGCCAGTCGTCGGGACAGGGATTACTCTAGCACAGATACGCAGTATTTT
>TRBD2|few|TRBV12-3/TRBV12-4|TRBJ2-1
CASSPVPGTSGFNEQFF
TGTGCCAGCAGTCCAGTACCCGGGACTAGCGGCTTCAATGAGCAGTTCTTC
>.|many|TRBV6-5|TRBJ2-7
CASSYEGTLPYEQYF
TGTGCCAGCAGTTACGAGGGGACTTTGCCCTACGAGCAGTACTTC
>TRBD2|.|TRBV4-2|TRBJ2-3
CASSLMIPTSGGELDTQYF
TGTGCCAGCAGCTTAATGATCCCAACTAGCGGGGGGGAGTTAGATACGCAGTATTTT